This T cell receptor beta chain derives from a study of cytomegalovirus exposure and HLA in healthy donors. Points from the study as a whole: Later work associated roughly 15,000 TCR beta sequences with HLA alleles at 0.05 false discovery rate.

As concerns this clone: Its antigen is not known.

The study ran its PCR with 60 Vbeta and 13 Jbeta primers. Repertoires were generated with immunoSEQ multiplex PCR, while TCRdb's copy carries only in-frame clones and drops some. This table has tens of thousands of clones, 84% appearing once. This CDR3 has 15 amino acids. Per the germline V gene, CDR1 is MNHEY and CDR2 is SMNVEV (reference sequence). V was clipped by 6 bases and J by 0 bases; unmatched bases: 8. The clonotype comes from a man aged 18 to 30 in good health and CMV-seronegative. The chain has TRBV27 and TRBJ2-7; 7 nucleotides align to TRBD2. The sequencing input was PBMCs. The CDR3 region is CASSPDERGSYEQYF. The CDR3 coding sequence is TGTGCCAGCAGCCCGGATGAGCGGGGCTCCTACGAGCAGTACTTC.